A selection of T cell receptor beta chains follows, all from one sample in a study of blood T cell repertoires in COVID-19. The repertoire was sequenced with immunoSEQ multiplex PCR; TCRdb's copy has only in-frame clones and lacks some. The sample yields roughly 250,000 clones, around 83% seen once. Sequenced material: peripheral blood. The receptors were sampled from a woman between 40 and 50 years old who had recovered from COVID-19. CDR3s include the opening cysteine and the closing phenylalanine or tryptophan. A D gene is named only where the DNA matches it firmly. Expanded clones get a size class; other rows say once, few or many, or leave the size out.

j_call | d_call | v_call | clone_size | cdr3_nt | cdr3_aa
TRBJ1-6 | . | TRBV6-5 | . | TGTGCCAGCAGTATGGGGGGTAATTCACCCCTCCACTTT | CASSMGGNSPLHF
TRBJ2-2 | TRBD2 | TRBV5-1 | . | TGCGCCAGCAGCTTGGGTATGATAGCGGGGGGGAACACCGGGGAGCTGTTTTTT | CASSLGMIAGGNTGELFF
TRBJ1-1 | . | TRBV6-5 | . | TGTGCCAGCAGTACCTCCCAGGATGGGAACACTGAAGCTTTCTTT | CASSTSQDGNTEAFF
TRBJ2-3 | TRBD2 | TRBV5-1 | . | TGCGCCAGCAGTTCCAGCGGGATGGGAACAGATACGCAGTATTTT | CASSSSGMGTDTQYF
TRBJ1-1 | . | TRBV6-5 | once | TGTGCCAGCAGTTACTCACGGGGATCGGCTTTCTTT | CASSYSRGSAFF
TRBJ2-1 | . | TRBV12-5 | . | TGTGCTAGTGGTTCTCCGAGGGTGGATGAGCAGTTCTTC | CASGSPRVDEQFF
TRBJ2-1 | . | TRBV5-4 | . | TGTGCCAGCAGCCCCGACATCTCCTACAATGAGCAGTTCTTC | CASSPDISYNEQFF
TRBJ1-2 | TRBD1 | TRBV6-5 | . | TGTGCCAGCAGCGACCGGGACAGACGTGGCTACACCTTC | CASSDRDRRGYTF
TRBJ1-2 | TRBD1 | TRBV5-1 | . | TGCGCCAGCAGCGGCCGGGACAGGGGCCCCGCTAACTATGGCTACACCTTC | CASSGRDRGPANYGYTF
TRBJ1-1 | . | TRBV10-1 | . | TGCGCCAGCAGGGCTCAAGGGGGATGGGGCACTGAAGCTTTCTTT | CASRAQGGWGTEAFF
TRBJ2-2 | TRBD1 | TRBV13 | . | TGTGCCAGCAGCCACGGACAGGGGTTTAACGGGGAGCTGTTTTTT | CASSHGQGFNGELFF
TRBJ1-1 | . | TRBV4-1 | . | TGCGCCAGCAGCCAAACCGCTTTCCCCCTAGGGAGGATGGCTGAAGCTTTCTTT | CASSQTAFPLGRMAEAFF
TRBJ2-1 | TRBD2 | TRBV10-3 | . | TGTGCCATCAATGGGGGCGCGGGGGGGCTCTTTAATGAGCAGTTCTTC | CAINGGAGGLFNEQFF
TRBJ2-5 | . | TRBV5-4 | . | TGTGCCAGCAGCTTGTTGGGGGGTGAAAAGACCCAGTACTTC | CASSLLGGEKTQYF
TRBJ2-3 | TRBD2 | TRBV5-4 | . | TGTGCCAGCAGCTTAATGGCGGGGGGGCAGTATTTT | CASSLMAGGQYF
TRBJ2-2 | . | TRBV2 | . | TGTGCCAGCAGGAGGGGGGGAGTCGCCGGGGAGCTGTTTTTT | CASRRGGVAGELFF
TRBJ1-5 | . | TRBV7-9 | once | TGTGCCAGCAGCCTTACGGACAGCCTCAATCAGCCCCAGCATTTT | CASSLTDSLNQPQHF
TRBJ1-4 | . | TRBV30 | few | TGTGCCTGGAGGGGACTGAATAATGAAAAACTGTTTTTT | CAWRGLNNEKLFF
TRBJ2-1 | TRBD2 | TRBV28 | . | TGTGCCAGCAAACCTAGCGGGGGGGCTACGTGGTACAATGAGCAGTTCTTC | CASKPSGGATWYNEQFF
TRBJ1-4 | . | TRBV5-6 | . | TGTGCCAGCAGCTTGTACGGGTCTAATGAAAAACTGTTTTTT | CASSLYGSNEKLFF
TRBJ2-1 | . | TRBV9 | . | TGTGCCAGCAGCGTCGACGGGAATCCAAGCTCCTACAATGAGCAGTTCTTC | CASSVDGNPSSYNEQFF
TRBJ1-2 | TRBD1 | TRBV6-6 | . | TGTGCCAGCAGTTACTCAAGCGACGGACAGGGTTTCAGCTACACCTTC | CASSYSSDGQGFSYTF
TRBJ1-4 | TRBD1 | TRBV7-2 | . | TGTGCCAGCAGCTTAGCGGGGACAGCCAATGAAAAACTGTTTTTT | CASSLAGTANEKLFF
TRBJ1-5 | . | TRBV11-2 | . | TGTGCCAGCAGCCAGGGTTCGGGTCAGCCCCAGCATTTT | CASSQGSGQPQHF
TRBJ1-1 | . | TRBV11-3 | . | TGTGCCAGCAGCTTAGATCAGCGGGGAACAGCTTTCTTT | CASSLDQRGTAFF
TRBJ1-1 | . | TRBV10-1 | . | TGCGCCAGCAGTGAGTCGAGGGAGGACCTTAACACTGAAGCTTTCTTT | CASSESREDLNTEAFF
TRBJ2-3 | TRBD2 | TRBV7-3 | once | TGTGCCAGCAGCTTAACTGGACTAGCGGGGGGGATGGTGGCGCAGTATTTT | CASSLTGLAGGMVAQYF
TRBJ2-7 | TRBD2 | TRBV3-1/TRBV3-2 | . | TGTGCCAGCAGCCAGTCGACTAGCGGGGGAGCCCGCTTC | CASSQSTSGGARF
TRBJ2-3 | TRBD1 | TRBV7-2 | . | TGTGCCAGCAGCTTAGTAGCCGGACAGGGGGGCACAGATACGCAGTATTTT | CASSLVAGQGGTDTQYF
TRBJ2-3 | TRBD2 | TRBV11-2 | . | TGTGCCAGCAGCCCGACTAGCGGGTGGGCAGATACGCAGTATTTT | CASSPTSGWADTQYF
TRBJ2-1 | . | TRBV7-9 | . | TGTGCCAGCAGCTTAGGGGCGAACAATGAGCAGTTCTTC | CASSLGANNEQFF
TRBJ2-7 | TRBD1 | TRBV5-1 | . | TGCGCCAGCAGTAACAGCGACAGGGGAGGCTCCTACGAGCAGTACTTC | CASSNSDRGGSYEQYF
TRBJ1-2 | . | TRBV5-1 | . | TGCGCCAGCAGAATAGTGAGGAGGGGCCAAAACTATGGCTACACCTTC | CASRIVRRGQNYGYTF
TRBJ1-4 | TRBD1 | TRBV5-1 | . | TGCGCCAGCAGCTGGGACAGTTTAGGGAATGAAAAACTGTTTTTT | CASSWDSLGNEKLFF
TRBJ1-2 | TRBD1 | TRBV5-1 | . | TGCGCCAGCAGCGGCTCCGGGACAGTGCTTACCTACACCTTC | CASSGSGTVLTYTF
TRBJ2-7 | . | TRBV29-1 | . | TGCAGCGTTGACCCCCTGGTCGGGGGACCCTCCTACGAGCAGTACTTC | CSVDPLVGGPSYEQYF
TRBJ1-6 | . | TRBV5-4 | . | TGTGCCAGCAGCTTGGACCAGGACAGCAATTCACCCCTCCACTTT | CASSLDQDSNSPLHF
TRBJ2-1 | TRBD1 | TRBV27 | . | TGTGCCAGCAGTCTTAGGGACAGGGAGGATGAGCAGTTCTTC | CASSLRDREDEQFF
TRBJ1-1 | TRBD1 | TRBV6-2/TRBV6-3 | once | TGTGCCAGCAGTCAGGACAGGGGTGGCACTGAAGCTTTCTTT | CASSQDRGGTEAFF
TRBJ2-7 | TRBD1 | TRBV7-2 | . | TGTGCCAGCAGCTTTTCCGGGACAGGGGCCTACGAGCAGTACTTC | CASSFSGTGAYEQYF
TRBJ2-2 | . | TRBV28 | . | TGTGCCAGCCGGGTACAAACACCGGGGGAGCTGTTTTTT | CASRVQTPGELFF
TRBJ2-1 | TRBD2 | TRBV3-1/TRBV3-2 | . | TGTGCCAGCAGGAAAACGGGGGGAGGGTTCTACAATGAGCAGTTCTTC | CASRKTGGGFYNEQFF
TRBJ2-1 | TRBD1 | TRBV2 | . | TGTGCCAGCAGTAAGACAGGGAGCTCCTACAATGAGCAGTTCTTC | CASSKTGSSYNEQFF
TRBJ2-3 | . | TRBV6-5 | . | TGTGCCAGCAGCTCAAGGCGGGATACGCAGTATTTT | CASSSRRDTQYF